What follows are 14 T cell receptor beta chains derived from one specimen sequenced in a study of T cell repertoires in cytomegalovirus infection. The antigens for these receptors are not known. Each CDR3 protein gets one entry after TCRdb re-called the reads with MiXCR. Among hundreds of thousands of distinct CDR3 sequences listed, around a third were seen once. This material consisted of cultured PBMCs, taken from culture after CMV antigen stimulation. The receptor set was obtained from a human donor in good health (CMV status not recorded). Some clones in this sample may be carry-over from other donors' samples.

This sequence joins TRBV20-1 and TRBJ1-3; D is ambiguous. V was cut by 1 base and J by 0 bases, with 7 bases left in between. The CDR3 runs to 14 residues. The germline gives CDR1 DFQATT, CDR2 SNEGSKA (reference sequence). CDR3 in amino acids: CSARGAGSGNTIYF. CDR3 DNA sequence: TGCAGTGCTAGAGGGGCCGGCTCTGGAAACACCATATATTTT.

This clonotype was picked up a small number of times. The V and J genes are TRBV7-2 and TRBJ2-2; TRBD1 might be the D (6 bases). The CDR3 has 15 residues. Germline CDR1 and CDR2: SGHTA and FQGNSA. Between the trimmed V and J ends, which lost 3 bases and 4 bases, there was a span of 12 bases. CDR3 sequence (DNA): TGTGCCAGCAGCTTGAAAGGGGGAAGCACCGGGGAGCTGTTTTTT. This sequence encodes CASSLKGGSTGELFF. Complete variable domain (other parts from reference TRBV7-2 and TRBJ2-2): GAGVSQSPSNKVTEKGKDVELRCDPISGHTALYWYRQSLGQGLEFLIYFQGNSAPDKSGLPSDRFSAERTGGSVSTLTIQRTQQEDSAVYLCASSLKGGSTGELFFGEGSRLTVL.

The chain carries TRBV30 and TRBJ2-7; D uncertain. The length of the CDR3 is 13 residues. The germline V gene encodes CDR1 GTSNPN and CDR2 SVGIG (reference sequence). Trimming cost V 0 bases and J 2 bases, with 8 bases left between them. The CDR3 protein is CAWSVYWAYEQYF. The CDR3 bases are TGTGCCTGGAGTGTGTATTGGGCCTACGAGCAGTACTTC.

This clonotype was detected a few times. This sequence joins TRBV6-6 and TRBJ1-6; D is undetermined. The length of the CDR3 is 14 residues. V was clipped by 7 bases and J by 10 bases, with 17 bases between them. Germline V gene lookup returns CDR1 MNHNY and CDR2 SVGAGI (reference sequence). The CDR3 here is CASTAIGVESPLHF. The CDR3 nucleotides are TGTGCCAGCACCGCAATTGGGGTGGAGTCACCCCTCCACTTT.

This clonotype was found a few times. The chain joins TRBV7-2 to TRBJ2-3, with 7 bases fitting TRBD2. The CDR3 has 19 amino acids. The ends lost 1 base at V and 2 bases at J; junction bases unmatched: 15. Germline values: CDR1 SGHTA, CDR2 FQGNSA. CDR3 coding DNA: TGTGCCAGCAGCTTAGTCTTTTGGTCAAGCGGGAAAAACACAGATACGCAGTATTTT. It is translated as CASSLVFWSSGKNTDTQYF.

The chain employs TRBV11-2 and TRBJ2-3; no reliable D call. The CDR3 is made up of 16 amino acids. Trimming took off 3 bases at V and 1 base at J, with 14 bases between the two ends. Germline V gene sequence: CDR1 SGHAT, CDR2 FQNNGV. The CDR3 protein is CASSLGLAAGTDTQYF. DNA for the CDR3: TGTGCCAGCAGCTTGGGCCTTGCGGCGGGCACAGATACGCAGTATTTT.

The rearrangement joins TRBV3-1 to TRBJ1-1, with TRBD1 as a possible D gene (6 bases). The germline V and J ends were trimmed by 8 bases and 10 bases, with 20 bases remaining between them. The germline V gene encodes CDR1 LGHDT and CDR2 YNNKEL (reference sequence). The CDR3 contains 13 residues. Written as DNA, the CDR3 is TGTGCCAGCTCCACCAAGGGGGGCGCAGGAGCTTTCTTT. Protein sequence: CASSTKGGAGAFF.

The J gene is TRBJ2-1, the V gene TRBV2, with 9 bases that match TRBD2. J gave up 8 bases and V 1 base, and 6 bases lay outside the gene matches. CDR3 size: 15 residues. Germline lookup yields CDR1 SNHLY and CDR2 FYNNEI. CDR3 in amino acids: CASSEGGGGADEQFF. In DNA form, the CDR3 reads TGTGCCAGCAGTGAAGGCGGCGGGGGGGCAGATGAGCAGTTCTTC.

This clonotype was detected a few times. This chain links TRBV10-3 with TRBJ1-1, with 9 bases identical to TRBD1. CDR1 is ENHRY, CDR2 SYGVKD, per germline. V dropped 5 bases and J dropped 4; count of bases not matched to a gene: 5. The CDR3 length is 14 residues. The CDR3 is CAISSGQGPTEAFF. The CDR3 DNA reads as TGTGCCATCAGTTCCGGACAGGGGCCCACTGAAGCTTTCTTT.

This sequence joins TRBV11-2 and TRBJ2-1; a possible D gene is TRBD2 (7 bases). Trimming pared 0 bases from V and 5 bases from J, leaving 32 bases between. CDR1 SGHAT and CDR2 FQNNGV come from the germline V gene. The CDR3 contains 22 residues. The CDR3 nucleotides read TGTGCCAGCAGCTTAGATCGACCGGGGGCGATACCCCTAGCGGATATTAACAATGAGCAGTTCTTC. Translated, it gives CASSLDRPGAIPLADINNEQFF.

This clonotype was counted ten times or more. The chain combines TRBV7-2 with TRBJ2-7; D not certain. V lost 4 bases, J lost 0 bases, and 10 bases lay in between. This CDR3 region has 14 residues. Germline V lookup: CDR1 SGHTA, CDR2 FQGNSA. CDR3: CASSYDWSSYEQYF. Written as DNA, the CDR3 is TGTGCCAGCAGCTACGACTGGAGCTCCTACGAGCAGTACTTC. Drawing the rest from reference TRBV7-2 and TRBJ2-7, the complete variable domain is GAGVSQSPSNKVTEKGKDVELRCDPISGHTALYWYRQSLGQGLEFLIYFQGNSAPDKSGLPSDRFSAERTGGSVSTLTIQRTQQEDSAVYLCASSYDWSSYEQYFGPGTRLTVT.

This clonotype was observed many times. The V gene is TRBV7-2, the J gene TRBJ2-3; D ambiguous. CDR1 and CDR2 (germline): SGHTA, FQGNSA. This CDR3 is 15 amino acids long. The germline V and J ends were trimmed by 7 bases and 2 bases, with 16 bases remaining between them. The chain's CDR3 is CASNPPTPSTDTQYF. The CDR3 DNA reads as TGTGCCAGCAACCCCCCCACGCCCTCCACAGATACGCAGTATTTT.

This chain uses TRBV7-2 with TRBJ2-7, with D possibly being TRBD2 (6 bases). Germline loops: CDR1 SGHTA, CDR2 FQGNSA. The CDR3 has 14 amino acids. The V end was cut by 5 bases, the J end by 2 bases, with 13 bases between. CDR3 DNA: TGTGCCAGCAGCACTAACAGCGGGCCCTACGAGCAGTACTTC. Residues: CASSTNSGPYEQYF.

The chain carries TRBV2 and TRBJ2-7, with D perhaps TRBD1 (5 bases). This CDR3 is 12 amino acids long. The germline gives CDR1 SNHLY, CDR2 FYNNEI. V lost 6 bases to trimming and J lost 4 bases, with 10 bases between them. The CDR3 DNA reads TGTGCCAGCAGGGGGCTTGGGTACGAGCAGTACTTC. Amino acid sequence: CASRGLGYEQYF.